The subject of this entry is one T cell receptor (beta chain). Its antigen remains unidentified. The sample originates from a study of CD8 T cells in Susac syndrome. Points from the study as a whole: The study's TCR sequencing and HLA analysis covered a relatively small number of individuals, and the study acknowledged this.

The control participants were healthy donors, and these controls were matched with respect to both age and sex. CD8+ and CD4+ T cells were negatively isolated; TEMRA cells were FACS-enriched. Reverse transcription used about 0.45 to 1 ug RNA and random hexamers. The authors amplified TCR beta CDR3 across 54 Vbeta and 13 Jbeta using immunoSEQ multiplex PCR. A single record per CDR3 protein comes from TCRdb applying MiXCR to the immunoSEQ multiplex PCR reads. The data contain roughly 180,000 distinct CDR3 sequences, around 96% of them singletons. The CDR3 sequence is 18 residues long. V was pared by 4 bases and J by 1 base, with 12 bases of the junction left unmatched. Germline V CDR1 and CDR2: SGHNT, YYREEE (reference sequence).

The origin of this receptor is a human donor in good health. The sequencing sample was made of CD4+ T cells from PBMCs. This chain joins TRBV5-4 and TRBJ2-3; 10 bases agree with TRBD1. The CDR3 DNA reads TGTGCCAGCAGCCTGACCCGAACCGGGACAGGGGGCACAGATACGCAGTATTTT. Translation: CASSLTRTGTGGTDTQYF.